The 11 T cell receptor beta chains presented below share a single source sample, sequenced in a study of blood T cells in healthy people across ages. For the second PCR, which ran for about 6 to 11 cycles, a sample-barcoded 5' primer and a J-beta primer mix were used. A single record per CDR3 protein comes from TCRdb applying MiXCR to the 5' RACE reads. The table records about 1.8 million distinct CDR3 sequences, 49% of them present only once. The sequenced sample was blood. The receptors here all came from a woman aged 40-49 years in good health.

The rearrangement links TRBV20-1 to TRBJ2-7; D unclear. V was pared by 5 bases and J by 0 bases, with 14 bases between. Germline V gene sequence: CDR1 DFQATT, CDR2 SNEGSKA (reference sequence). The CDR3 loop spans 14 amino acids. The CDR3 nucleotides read TGCAGTGCTTCTGGACCGACGAGCTCCTACGAGCAGTACTTC. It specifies CSASGPTSSYEQYF.

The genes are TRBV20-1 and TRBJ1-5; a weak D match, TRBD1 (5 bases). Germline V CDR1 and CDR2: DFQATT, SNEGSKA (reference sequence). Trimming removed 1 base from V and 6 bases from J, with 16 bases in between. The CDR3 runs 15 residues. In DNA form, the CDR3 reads TGCAGTGCTAGAGTCCCAGTCTCGGGGGGTCAGCCCCAGCATTTT. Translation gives CSARVPVSGGQPQHF.

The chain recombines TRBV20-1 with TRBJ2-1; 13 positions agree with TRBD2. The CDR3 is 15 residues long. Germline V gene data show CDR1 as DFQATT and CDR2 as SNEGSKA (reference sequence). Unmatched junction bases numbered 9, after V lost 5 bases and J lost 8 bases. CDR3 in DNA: TGCAGTGCTGGAGGGACTAGCGGGGTTTTTCATGAGCAGTTCTTC. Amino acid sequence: CSAGGTSGVFHEQFF.

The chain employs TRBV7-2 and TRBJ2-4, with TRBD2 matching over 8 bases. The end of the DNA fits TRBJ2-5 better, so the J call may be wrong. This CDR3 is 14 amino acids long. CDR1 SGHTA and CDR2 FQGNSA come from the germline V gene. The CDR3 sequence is CASSVQRGWETQYF. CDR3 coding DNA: TGTGCCAGCAGCGTTCAGCGGGGGTGGGAGACCCAGTACTTC.

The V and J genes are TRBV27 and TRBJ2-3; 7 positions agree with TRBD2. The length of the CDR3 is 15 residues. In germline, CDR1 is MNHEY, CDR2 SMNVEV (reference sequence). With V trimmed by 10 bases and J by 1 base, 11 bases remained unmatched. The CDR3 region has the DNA TGTGCCACTCTACCGGGGGGTCCACGCACAGATACGCAGTATTTT. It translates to CATLPGGPRTDTQYF.

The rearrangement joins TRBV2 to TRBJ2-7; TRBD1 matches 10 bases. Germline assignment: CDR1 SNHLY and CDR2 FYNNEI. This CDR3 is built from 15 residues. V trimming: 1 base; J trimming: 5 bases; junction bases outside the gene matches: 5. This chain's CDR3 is CASSEGQGAFDEQYF. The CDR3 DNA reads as TGTGCCAGCAGTGAAGGACAGGGGGCCTTCGACGAGCAGTACTTC.

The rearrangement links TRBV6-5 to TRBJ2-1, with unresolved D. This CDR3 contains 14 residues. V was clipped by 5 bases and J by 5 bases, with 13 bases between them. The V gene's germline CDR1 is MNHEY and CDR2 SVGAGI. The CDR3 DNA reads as TGTGCCAGCAGTACCCCGGGCCTCAACAATGAGCAGTTCTTC. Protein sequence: CASSTPGLNNEQFF.

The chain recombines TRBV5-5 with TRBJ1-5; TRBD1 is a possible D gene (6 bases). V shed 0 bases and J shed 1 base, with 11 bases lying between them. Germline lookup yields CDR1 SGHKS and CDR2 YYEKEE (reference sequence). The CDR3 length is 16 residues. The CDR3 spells CASSLGGGLSNQPQHF. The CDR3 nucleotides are TGTGCCAGCAGCTTGGGTGGGGGGCTAAGCAATCAGCCCCAGCATTTT.

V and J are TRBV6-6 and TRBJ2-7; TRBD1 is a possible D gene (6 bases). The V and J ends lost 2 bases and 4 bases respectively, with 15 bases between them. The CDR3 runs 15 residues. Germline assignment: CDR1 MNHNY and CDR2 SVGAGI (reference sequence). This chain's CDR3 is CASSYRRRGWYEQYF. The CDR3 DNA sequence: TGTGCCAGCAGTTACCGTCGAAGGGGGTGGTACGAGCAGTACTTC.

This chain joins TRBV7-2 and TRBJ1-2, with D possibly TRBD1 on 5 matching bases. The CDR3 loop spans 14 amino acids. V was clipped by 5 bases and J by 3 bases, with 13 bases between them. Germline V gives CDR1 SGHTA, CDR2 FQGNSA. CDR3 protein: CASSEGPGDYGYTF. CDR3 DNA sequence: TGTGCCAGCAGCGAGGGCCCGGGGGACTATGGCTACACCTTC.

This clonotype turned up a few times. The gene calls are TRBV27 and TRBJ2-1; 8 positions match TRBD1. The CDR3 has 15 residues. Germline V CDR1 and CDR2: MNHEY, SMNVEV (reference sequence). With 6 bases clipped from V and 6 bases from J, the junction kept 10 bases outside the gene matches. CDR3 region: CASRNDRGSGNEQFF. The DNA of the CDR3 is TGTGCCAGCAGGAACGACAGGGGTTCTGGCAATGAGCAGTTCTTC.